One T cell receptor (beta chain) is described in this entry. Its cognate antigen is unknown. PCR amplification relied on 60 Vbeta primers (plus 13 Jbeta primers). The data were produced by immunoSEQ multiplex PCR, yet TCRdb's version contains in-frame clones alone and is incomplete. This sample carries approximately 200,000 clones, about 80% of them seen once, and the ten largest clones take 1.5% to 2%. This sample was included in a study of cytomegalovirus exposure and HLA in healthy donors. About the study: For the approximately 430 genotyped donors, roughly 81% fell within the Caucasian-associated ancestry cluster. Regarding the study as a whole: Many donors shared some public TCRs, even though most TCR sequences were rare. The presence/absence work took it that sequencing depth was about the same across donors.

V dropped 5 bases and J dropped 4 bases, with 8 bases sitting between them. CDR1 and CDR2 from the germline V gene are SGHTA and FQGNSA. CDR3 length: 13 amino acids. Sequenced sample: PBMCs. The chain links TRBV7-2 to TRBJ2-2, with D uncertain. The origin of this receptor is a man aged 18-30 years in good health and CMV-seronegative. CDR3: CASSPPGTGELFF. The CDR3 bases are TGTGCCAGCAGCCCACCCGGCACCGGGGAGCTGTTTTTT.